Described below is a single T cell receptor beta chain sequence and its context. Its target is unknown. The CDR3 contains 16 residues. The V gene end was trimmed by 4 bases and the J gene end by 1 base; junction bases not matched to a gene: 10. The germline V gene has CDR1 LNHDA and CDR2 SQIVND (reference sequence). The data derive from a study of PD-1 blockade in classical Hodgkin lymphoma. Findings of the study overall: When nivolumab was started under 1 year after ASCT, patients were excluded.

Each and every patient relapsed after autologous stem cell transplantation, and patients got differing brentuximab vedotin exposure. Purification of CD4+ T cells from thawed PBMCs was achieved by magnetic negative selection. Sequencing was performed with immunoSEQ multiplex PCR; in TCRdb, only in-frame clones are kept and a portion is missing. In the table there are 16,000 or so clones, over 80% of which are singletons. This chain links TRBV19 with TRBJ2-7; 7 bases line up with TRBD2. Source: CD4+ T cells from blood, taken at baseline. This clonotype was obtained from a human donor with classical Hodgkin lymphoma. CDR3 in amino acids: CASSNPLAGVSYEQYF. CDR3 bases: TGTGCCAGTAGTAACCCTCTGGCGGGAGTGTCCTACGAGCAGTACTTC.